The 14 T cell receptor beta chains below were found in one sample sequenced in a study of cytomegalovirus exposure and HLA in healthy donors. The study ran its PCR with 60 Vbeta and 13 Jbeta primers. Sequencing used immunoSEQ multiplex PCR; TCRdb keeps in-frame clones, though not all of them. The table includes about 130,000 clones, around 79% detected once. The specimen sequenced was PBMCs. Receptor source: a man aged 40-55 years in good health and CMV-seropositive.

This chain links TRBV28 with TRBJ1-1; 7 positions match TRBD1. The CDR3 consists of 18 residues. Looked up from germline, CDR1 is MDHEN and CDR2 is SYDVKM. The junction had 13 bases not matched to a gene; V was cut back by 3 bases and J by 0 bases. The CDR3 sequence: CASSFNIGSDRVNTEAFF. The CDR3 bases are TGTGCCAGCAGTTTTAACATTGGAAGCGACAGGGTGAACACTGAAGCTTTCTTT. Using reference TRBV28 and TRBJ1-1 for the parts outside the CDR3, the full variable domain is DVKVTQSSRYLVKRTGEKVFLECVQDMDHENMFWYRQDPGLGLRLIYFSYDVKMKEKGDIPEGYSVSREKKERFSLILESASTNQTSMYLCASSFNIGSDRVNTEAFFGQGTRLTVV.

The chain recombines TRBV7-9 with TRBJ2-7; no reliable D call. Germline V gives CDR1 SEHNR, CDR2 FQNEAQ (reference sequence). The germline V and J ends were trimmed by 1 base and 0 bases, with 10 bases remaining between them. CDR3 length equals 15 residues. Here the CDR3 DNA reads TGTGCCAGCAGCTTAGTTGGCGGCCTCTCCTACGAGCAGTACTTC. Residues: CASSLVGGLSYEQYF. The whole variable domain, remainder taken from reference TRBV7-9 and TRBJ2-7, is DTGVSQNPRHKITKRGQNVTFRCDPISEHNRLYWYRQTLGQGPEFLTYFQNEAQLEKSRLLSDRFSAERPKGSFSTLEIQRTEQGDSAMYLCASSLVGGLSYEQYFGPGTRLTVT.

The rearrangement links TRBV5-4 to TRBJ1-1; 12 nucleotides align to TRBD1. The CDR3 covers 17 residues. Germline V CDR1 and CDR2: SGHNT, YYREEE (reference sequence). Trimming at V came to 5 bases and at J to 0 bases, leaving 8 bases not matched to a gene. The CDR3 is CASSWPGQGAVNTEAFF. In DNA form, the CDR3 reads TGTGCCAGCAGTTGGCCGGGACAGGGGGCGGTGAACACTGAAGCTTTCTTT.

This clone was seen just once. The V gene is TRBV5-4, the J gene TRBJ2-7; 12 positions agree with TRBD1. CDR3 length equals 15 residues. V lost 4 bases to trimming and J lost 5 bases; unmatched junction nucleotides: 7. Germline values: CDR1 SGHNT, CDR2 YYREEE (reference sequence). This chain's CDR3 is CASSPPGQGAHEQYF. CDR3 coding DNA: TGTGCCAGCAGCCCGCCGGGACAGGGGGCCCACGAGCAGTACTTC.

The gene calls are TRBV29-1 and TRBJ2-1, with 9 positions matching TRBD2. The germline gives CDR1 SQVTM, CDR2 ANQGSEA. The CDR3 consists of 14 residues. The V and J ends lost 7 bases and 7 bases, in that order; junction bases with no gene match: 11. CDR3 sequence reads: CSAMGGSGSNEQFF. The CDR3 nucleotides read TGCAGCGCCATGGGCGGTAGCGGGAGTAATGAGCAGTTCTTC.

This clone was detected only a few times. This sequence joins TRBV7-9 and TRBJ2-1; D may be TRBD2 (6 bases). Per germline, CDR1 SEHNR and CDR2 FQNEAQ (reference sequence). The CDR3 is 13 residues long. Trimming pared 7 bases from V and 7 bases from J, leaving 14 bases between. The CDR3 sequence is CASTLGSENEQFF. Written as DNA, the CDR3 is TGTGCCAGCACCCTCGGGAGTGAGAATGAGCAGTTCTTC.

This clone was counted once. This sequence joins TRBV7-3 and TRBJ1-2, with D possibly being TRBD1 (5 bases). V was cut by 5 bases and J by 4 bases, with 14 bases left in between. The CDR3 covers 14 residues. Germline V lookup: CDR1 SGHTA, CDR2 FQGTGA. The CDR3 DNA reads as TGTGCCAGCAGCCCCAGCCAGGGAGGCTATGGCTACACCTTC. It encodes CASSPSQGGYGYTF. Full variable domain (rest looked up from reference TRBV7-3 and TRBJ1-2): GAGVSQTPSNKVTEKGKYVELRCDPISGHTALYWYRQSLGQGPEFLIYFQGTGAADDSGLPNDRFFAVRPEGSVSTLKIQRTERGDSAVYLCASSPSQGGYGYTFGSGTRLTVV.

The chain is built from TRBV9 and TRBJ1-2, with D unresolved. V lost 1 base and J lost 3, with 10 bases in between. Germline CDR1 and CDR2: SGDLS and YYNGEE. The CDR3 spans 14 residues. DNA of the CDR3: TGTGCCAGCAGCGTACTCGGAGATCACTATGGCTACACCTTC. Protein sequence: CASSVLGDHYGYTF.

This sequence joins TRBV5-1 and TRBJ2-5; 9 bases match TRBD2. The CDR3 length is 15 residues. Germline-derived CDR1 and CDR2 are SGHRS and YFSETQ. After removal of 5 bases from V and 4 bases from J, the junction contained 9 bases not matched to a gene. The CDR3, as DNA: TGCGCCAGCAGGCGGGAGGGTTGGTTCGGAGAGACCCAGTACTTC. This gives the protein CASRREGWFGETQYF. Based on the CDR3 plus reference TRBV5-1 and TRBJ2-5, the full variable domain is KAGVTQTPRYLIKTRGQQVTLSCSPISGHRSVSWYQQTPGQGLQFLFEYFSETQRNKGNFPGRFSGRQFSNSRSEMNVSTLELGDSALYLCASRREGWFGETQYFGPGTRLLVL.

The V and J genes are TRBV5-6 and TRBJ2-3, with TRBD2 matching over 7 bases. Trimming cost V 0 bases and J 6 bases; bases outside gene matches: 10. Germline CDR1 and CDR2: SGHDT and YYEEEE. This CDR3 has 16 amino acids. CDR3 sequence reads: CASSLVVRRERDTQYF. The CDR3 bases are TGTGCCAGCAGCTTGGTGGTGAGGCGGGAGAGGGATACGCAGTATTTT.

The V call is TRBV7-9, the J call TRBJ2-4; 8 bases are a match to TRBD2. The CDR3 sequence is 16 residues long. Germline CDR1 reads SEHNR; CDR2 reads FQNEAQ (reference sequence). Trimming at V came to 5 bases and at J to 1 base, leaving 7 bases not matched to a gene. The CDR3 region has the DNA TGTGCCAGCAGCCGCGGAGCGGGAGACGCCAAAAACATTCAGTACTTC. It specifies CASSRGAGDAKNIQYF.

This clone was picked up one time. The chain recombines TRBV11-3 with TRBJ2-1, with 9 nucleotides matching TRBD2. Germline trimming cut 5 bases from V and 8 bases from J; bases unmatched to any gene: 7. Germline assignment: CDR1 SGHNT and CDR2 YENEEA. This CDR3 comprises 14 residues. CDR3 nucleotides: TGTGCCAGCAGCCTCATGGCGGGAGGGCATGAGCAGTTCTTC. This encodes CASSLMAGGHEQFF.

V gene TRBV29-1 combines with J gene TRBJ2-1; 8 positions agree with TRBD2. J was trimmed by 6 bases and V by 8 bases; bases with no gene match: 12. The germline gives CDR1 SQVTM, CDR2 ANQGSEA. The CDR3 totals 14 residues. CDR3 nucleotide sequence: TGCAGCATCCTCTACGGGAGGGCCCGCAATGAGCAGTTCTTC. Protein product: CSILYGRARNEQFF.

This chain connects TRBV6-8 to TRBJ2-3, with D possibly matching TRBD2 (6 bases). V lost 6 bases and J lost 4, with 14 bases in between. The CDR3 sequence is 14 residues long. The V gene's germline CDR1 is MNHGY and CDR2 SAAAGT. CDR3 sequence: CASRPTRDSDTQYF. The CDR3 DNA reads TGTGCCAGCAGACCCACTAGGGACTCAGATACGCAGTATTTT.